These 27 T cell receptor beta chains share one sample of origin, sequenced in a study of CXCR3-negative and CXCR3-positive naive CD8 T cells. The TRB libraries of cDNA were built by UMI-labeled 5' RACE. Following a re-call of the 5' RACE reads, TCRdb has one entry per CDR3 protein and lacks DNA. This sample carries about 90,000 distinct CDR3 sequences, with roughly 1.1% going to the ten biggest clones. Sequencing input: naive CXCR3- CD8+ T cells from blood. The subset was: CD45RO-CCR7+CD27+CD95- naive CD8+ T cells lacking CXCR3 (TNR3-). The source is a human donor in good health. Some clones in this sample may be carry-over from other donors' samples.

The chain has TRBV5-1 and TRBJ2-7; the D call from TCRdb, TRBD2, cannot be confirmed without DNA. This CDR3 has 15 amino acids. CDR1 is SGHRS and CDR2 is YFSETQ in the germline V gene. The chain's CDR3 is CASSHLLAGDYEQYF.

The chain couples TRBV6-5 to TRBJ2-1. This CDR3 has 14 residues. CDR1 and CDR2 (germline): MNHEY, SVGAGI. The CDR3 protein is CASKTETTYNEQFF.

V gene TRBV12-3 or TRBV12-4 combines with J gene TRBJ2-1; TCRdb's D call of TRBD1 is untestable without DNA. This CDR3 has 13 amino acids. This CDR3 is CASSRGQNNEQFF.

The rearrangement uses TRBV20-1 and TRBJ2-1. The CDR3 totals 13 residues. Germline CDR1 and CDR2: DFQATT and SNEGSKA (reference sequence). The chain's CDR3 is CSARDWDYNEQFF.

The rearrangement uses TRBV19 and TRBJ1-2; TCRdb's D call, TRBD1, is unchecked because there is no DNA. Germline V CDR1 and CDR2: LNHDA, SQIVND (reference sequence). CDR3 size: 14 residues. CDR3: CASSIGGVNYGYTF.

This chain links TRBV7-7 with TRBJ2-5; TCRdb's D call, TRBD1, is unchecked because there is no DNA. Germline loops: CDR1 SSHAT, CDR2 FNYEAQ (reference sequence). There are 15 residues in the CDR3. The CDR3 sequence: CASRHGTGNQETQYF.

The chain has TRBV20-1 and TRBJ2-3; TCRdb names TRBD2, which stays unverified in the absence of DNA. Germline V gene lookup returns CDR1 DFQATT and CDR2 SNEGSKA (reference sequence). The CDR3 extends over 16 amino acids. CDR3 residues: CSAPGLAGGPADTQYF.

The chain is built from TRBV29-1 and TRBJ2-1; TCRdb picks TRBD1, but there is no DNA to check that call. The CDR3 has 15 residues. Germline V lookup: CDR1 SQVTM, CDR2 ANQGSEA. The CDR3 spells CSVAGTDISYNEQFF.

The rearrangement links TRBV27 to TRBJ1-1; TCRdb proposes TRBD1, but this gene call is untestable without DNA. This CDR3 has 14 amino acids. In germline, CDR1 is MNHEY, CDR2 SMNVEV (reference sequence). The CDR3 loop is CASSLTGYDTEAFF.

The rearrangement joins TRBV7-6 to TRBJ2-5; no DNA is available, so the TRBD2 call from TCRdb remains unchecked. This CDR3 has 18 amino acids. CDR1 is SGHVS, CDR2 FNYEAQ, per germline. CDR3 sequence: CASSTSRASGGHQETQYF.

The chain uses TRBV3-1 and TRBJ1-1. Germline V gene lookup returns CDR1 LGHDT and CDR2 YNNKEL (reference sequence). This CDR3 has 15 amino acids. The CDR3 reads CASSQEGPGDTEAFF.

CDR3 sequence reads: CASSPINSGEDPCRTSYEQYF. This chain uses TRBV23-1 with TRBJ2-7; the D gene TCRdb calls, TRBD2, cannot be checked with no DNA. TRBV23-1 is flagged as an ORF with uncertain function. This CDR3 has 21 residues.

The J gene is TRBJ2-7, the V gene TRBV7-6; TCRdb's assignment of TRBD1 cannot be checked, as there is no DNA. CDR3 size: 15 residues. The germline V gene encodes CDR1 SGHVS and CDR2 FNYEAQ. CDR3 in amino acids: CASSPHWDRDSEQYF.

This chain joins TRBV30 and TRBJ2-1; the TCRdb D gene call, TRBD2, has no DNA to confirm it. CDR3 length: 11 residues. Germline loops: CDR1 GTSNPN, CDR2 SVGIG (reference sequence). The CDR3 sequence: CAWGLEVEQFF.

CDR3 residues: CSALTPTSSYNEQFF. The rearrangement uses TRBV20-1 and TRBJ2-1. This CDR3 is 15 amino acids long. CDR1 is DFQATT, CDR2 SNEGSKA, per germline (reference sequence).

The chain employs TRBV7-9 and TRBJ2-1. This CDR3 has 16 residues. The germline V gene has CDR1 SEHNR and CDR2 FQNEAQ (reference sequence). CDR3 residues: CASRSEERVAYNEQFF.

The rearrangement uses TRBV12-3 or TRBV12-4 and TRBJ2-2. The CDR3 runs 14 residues. The CDR3 reads CASSLAEVTGELFF.

The chain employs TRBV7-6 and TRBJ1-4; the TCRdb D gene call, TRBD1, has no DNA to confirm it. This CDR3 comprises 17 residues. Per germline, CDR1 SGHVS and CDR2 FNYEAQ. CDR3 residues: CASSLASGRPTNEKLFF.

The chain carries TRBV7-9 and TRBJ2-7; the TCRdb D gene call, TRBD1, has no DNA to confirm it. CDR3 length equals 16 residues. Germline assignment: CDR1 SEHNR and CDR2 FQNEAQ (reference sequence). CDR3 protein: CASSPTLYRGEHEQYF. Filled out from reference TRBV7-9 and TRBJ2-7, the complete variable domain reads DTGVSQNPRHKITKRGQNVTFRCDPISEHNRLYWYRQTLGQGPEFLTYFQNEAQLEKSRLLSDRFSAERPKGSFSTLEIQRTEQGDSAMYLCASSPTLYRGEHEQYFGPGTRLTVT.

V is TRBV29-1 and J is TRBJ1-1. The CDR3 loop spans 12 amino acids. From germline, CDR1 is SQVTM and CDR2 ANQGSEA. The CDR3 loop is CSVPGMNTEAFF.

The chain joins TRBV7-6 to TRBJ2-7; the TCRdb call, TRBD2, lacks DNA for checking. The CDR3 is 15 amino acids. CDR1 and CDR2 from the germline V gene are SGHVS and FNYEAQ. The CDR3 reads CASSATSEPNYEQYF.

The chain couples TRBV7-9 to TRBJ2-7. The CDR3 is 15 residues long. CDR1 is SEHNR and CDR2 is FQNEAQ in the germline V gene (reference sequence). The CDR3 sequence: CASSLGLGKSYEQYF.

The gene calls are TRBV4-1 and TRBJ2-1; lacking DNA, the TRBD2 call made by TCRdb goes unchecked. The CDR3 runs 13 residues. Germline CDR1 is MGHRA and CDR2 is YSYEKL. CDR3 residues: CASRLAGGDEQFF.

The CDR3 is CASSTDRAQPDYGYTF. V usage is TRBV7-8 and J usage is TRBJ1-2; TCRdb's D call, TRBD1, is unchecked because there is no DNA. The CDR3 covers 16 residues. Germline CDR1 SGHVS, CDR2 FQNEAQ.

This chain links TRBV14 with TRBJ2-6. The CDR3 is made up of 14 amino acids. Germline assignment: CDR1 SGHDN and CDR2 FVKESK. The CDR3 is CASSPFSGANVLTF. Supplemented by reference TRBV14 and TRBJ2-6, the full variable domain reads EAGVTQFPSHSVIEKGQTVTLRCDPISGHDNLYWYRRVMGKEIKFLLHFVKESKQDESGMPNNRFLAERTGGTYSTLKVQPAELEDSGVYFCASSPFSGANVLTFGAGSRLTVL.

The rearrangement links TRBV5-1 to TRBJ1-1. Looked up from germline, CDR1 is SGHRS and CDR2 is YFSETQ. The CDR3 is made up of 15 amino acids. The CDR3 is CASSLPVSGNTEAFF.

The V call is TRBV28, the J call TRBJ2-6; absent DNA, TCRdb's TRBD2 call cannot be checked. CDR3 length equals 17 residues. CDR1 MDHEN and CDR2 SYDVKM come from the germline V gene. The chain's CDR3 is CASSFRGLTAGANVLTF. The whole variable domain, filled in from reference TRBV28 and TRBJ2-6, reads DVKVTQSSRYLVKRTGEKVFLECVQDMDHENMFWYRQDPGLGLRLIYFSYDVKMKEKGDIPEGYSVSREKKERFSLILESASTNQTSMYLCASSFRGLTAGANVLTFGAGSRLTVL.